This T cell receptor (beta chain) is from a study of blood T cell repertoires in COVID-19. Study background: Sites across the United States, Italy and Spain contributed samples from acute and convalescent COVID-19. T cells, B-cell-depleted T cells, or PBMCs provided the cDNA or gDNA that served as material.

Repertoires were generated with immunoSEQ multiplex PCR, while TCRdb's copy carries only in-frame clones and drops some. There are 150,000 or so clones in the sample; roughly nine tenths occur only once, and roughly a sixth lies in the top ten. The origin of this receptor is a man aged 55 to 70 with active or convalescent COVID-19. The sample comprised peripheral blood.

This CDR3 reads CASSELVRGLYGYTF. DNA of the CDR3: TGTGCCAGCAGTGAATTGGTCAGGGGGCTCTATGGCTACACCTTC. V and J are TRBV6-1 and TRBJ1-2; TRBD1 agrees at 8 bases. Losses at the gene ends were 2 bases for V and 4 bases for J; bases not matched to a gene: 6. The germline gives CDR1 MNHNS, CDR2 SASEGT. The CDR3 consists of 15 residues.